The rows below give T cell receptor beta chains drawn from one sample of a study of T cell repertoires in cytomegalovirus infection. These receptors have no identified antigens. MiXCR was run by TCRdb on the reads, yielding one entry per CDR3 protein. The sample lists hundreds of thousands of distinct CDR3 sequences, 25% to 35% occurring once. The source was cultured PBMCs, collected from culture after CMV antigen stimulation. These receptors originate from a human donor in good health (CMV status not recorded). Some clones in this sample may be carry-over from other donors' samples. Both conserved end residues are part of each CDR3. Each record gives: V gene, clone size, J gene, D gene, CDR3 protein, CDR3 DNA. The D gene is left open where the match is weak. Some rows have no size entry. The others give once, few or many, or a class for an expanded clone.

v_gene: TRBV10-3; abundance: few; j_gene: TRBJ1-3; d_gene: TRBD1; CDR3aa: CAISGGTGVGNTIYF; CDR3nt: TGTGCCATCAGTGGCGGGACAGGGGTAGGAAACACCATATATTTT
v_gene: TRBV6-2/TRBV6-3; abundance: -; j_gene: TRBJ2-5; d_gene: TRBD2; CDR3aa: CASSRPLAGGQETQYF; CDR3nt: TGTGCCAGCAGTCGTCCACTAGCGGGAGGACAAGAGACCCAGTACTTC
v_gene: TRBV19; abundance: -; j_gene: TRBJ1-1; d_gene: -; CDR3aa: CASSPGETANTEAFF; CDR3nt: TGTGCCAGTAGTCCCGGGGAGACCGCAAACACTGAAGCTTTCTTT
v_gene: TRBV4-1; abundance: -; j_gene: TRBJ2-7; d_gene: TRBD2; CDR3aa: CASSQDTSLAGMYEQYF; CDR3nt: TGCGCCAGCAGCCAAGATACGAGCCTAGCGGGGATGTACGAGCAGTACTTC
v_gene: TRBV20-1; abundance: -; j_gene: TRBJ1-2; d_gene: -; CDR3aa: CSAELGQSHDGYTF; CDR3nt: TGCAGTGCTGAATTAGGACAAAGTCATGATGGCTACACCTTC
v_gene: TRBV24-1; abundance: few; j_gene: TRBJ2-1; d_gene: TRBD1; CDR3aa: CATSDPGQGASDEQFF; CDR3nt: TGTGCCACCAGTGATCCGGGACAGGGGGCCAGCGATGAGCAGTTCTTC
v_gene: TRBV7-8; abundance: many; j_gene: TRBJ2-7; d_gene: -; CDR3aa: CASSLETSYEQYF; CDR3nt: TGTGCCAGCAGCTTAGAAACCTCCTACGAGCAGTACTTC
v_gene: TRBV6-1; abundance: many; j_gene: TRBJ1-1; d_gene: -; CDR3aa: CATTRGYTEAFF; CDR3nt: TGTGCCACCACCCGGGGATACACTGAAGCTTTCTTT
v_gene: TRBV4-2; abundance: few; j_gene: TRBJ2-3; d_gene: -; CDR3aa: CASSLGDDTQYF; CDR3nt: TGTGCCAGCAGCCTGGGAGATGATACGCAGTATTTT
v_gene: TRBV4-2; abundance: many; j_gene: TRBJ1-4; d_gene: -; CDR3aa: CASSRVGGSEKLFF; CDR3nt: TGTGCCAGCAGCCGAGTCGGGGGTAGTGAAAAACTGTTTTTT
v_gene: TRBV27; abundance: -; j_gene: TRBJ2-7; d_gene: -; CDR3aa: CASSLRQLGFEQYF; CDR3nt: TGTGCCAGCAGTTTACGCCAATTGGGTTTCGAGCAGTACTTC
v_gene: TRBV18; abundance: few; j_gene: TRBJ1-1; d_gene: -; CDR3aa: CASSPLERAGWNTEAFF; CDR3nt: TGTGCCAGCTCACCGCTCGAGAGGGCAGGTTGGAACACTGAAGCTTTCTTT
v_gene: TRBV30; abundance: -; j_gene: TRBJ2-5; d_gene: -; CDR3aa: CAWSKGVGKTQYF; CDR3nt: TGTGCCTGGAGTAAAGGGGTTGGGAAGACCCAGTACTTC
v_gene: TRBV28; abundance: -; j_gene: TRBJ2-3; d_gene: -; CDR3aa: CASSFRQTATPDTQYF; CDR3nt: TGTGCCAGCAGTTTCAGGCAGACTGCCACCCCAGATACGCAGTATTTT